One TCR beta chain is described in this entry. The method was immunoSEQ multiplex PCR; TCRdb's version includes in-frame clones alone and lacks a portion of them. The table lists some 180,000 clones, approximately 80% of them singletons. This entry comes from a study of blood T cell repertoires in COVID-19. V lost 6 bases to trimming and J lost 2 bases; unmatched junction nucleotides: 3. Germline V CDR1 and CDR2: SNHLY, FYNNEI. The CDR3 runs to 14 residues. This sequence was found in a woman aged 35 to 49 with COVID-19, enrolled during active disease. The sequenced sample was peripheral blood. V gene TRBV2 combines with J gene TRBJ2-3; the match to TRBD1 covers 9 bases. The CDR3 nucleotides are TGTGCCAGCAGGAGGACAGGGGCCACAGATACGCAGTATTTT. The encoded protein is CASRRTGATDTQYF.